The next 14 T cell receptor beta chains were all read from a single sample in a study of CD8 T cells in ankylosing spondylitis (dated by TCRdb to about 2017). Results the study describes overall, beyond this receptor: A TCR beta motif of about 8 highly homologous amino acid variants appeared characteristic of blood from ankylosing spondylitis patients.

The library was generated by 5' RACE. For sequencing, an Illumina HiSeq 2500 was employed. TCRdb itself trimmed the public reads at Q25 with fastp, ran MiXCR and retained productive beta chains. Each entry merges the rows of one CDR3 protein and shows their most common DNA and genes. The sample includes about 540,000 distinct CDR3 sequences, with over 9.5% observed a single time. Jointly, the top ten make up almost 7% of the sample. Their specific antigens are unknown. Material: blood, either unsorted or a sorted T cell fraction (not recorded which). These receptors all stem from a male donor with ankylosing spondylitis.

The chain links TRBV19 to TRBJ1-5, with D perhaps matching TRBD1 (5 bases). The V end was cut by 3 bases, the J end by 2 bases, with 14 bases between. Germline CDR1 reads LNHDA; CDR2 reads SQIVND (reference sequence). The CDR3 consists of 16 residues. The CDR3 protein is CASSIRDGAGNQPQHF. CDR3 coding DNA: TGTGCCAGTAGTATTCGGGACGGCGCCGGCAATCAGCCCCAGCATTTT. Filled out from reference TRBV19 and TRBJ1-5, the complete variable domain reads DGGITQSPKYLFRKEGQNVTLSCEQNLNHDAMYWYRQDPGQGLRLIYYSQIVNDFQKGDIAEGYSVSREKKESFPLTVTSAQKNPTAFYLCASSIRDGAGNQPQHFGDGTRLSIL.

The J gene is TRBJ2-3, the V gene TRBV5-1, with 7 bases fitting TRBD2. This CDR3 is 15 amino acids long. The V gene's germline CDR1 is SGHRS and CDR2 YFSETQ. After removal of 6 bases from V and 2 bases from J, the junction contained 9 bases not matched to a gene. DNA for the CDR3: TGCGCCAGCACCCCCAGGGCGGGGGACACAGATACGCAGTATTTT. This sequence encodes CASTPRAGDTDTQYF.

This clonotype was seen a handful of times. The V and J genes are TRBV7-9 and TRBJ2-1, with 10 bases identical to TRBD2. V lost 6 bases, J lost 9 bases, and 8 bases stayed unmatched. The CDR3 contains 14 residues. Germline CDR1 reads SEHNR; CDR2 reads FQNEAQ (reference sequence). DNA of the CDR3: TGTGCCAGCAGGCTAGCGGGAGTTGAAAGTGAGCAGTTCTTC. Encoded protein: CASRLAGVESEQFF.

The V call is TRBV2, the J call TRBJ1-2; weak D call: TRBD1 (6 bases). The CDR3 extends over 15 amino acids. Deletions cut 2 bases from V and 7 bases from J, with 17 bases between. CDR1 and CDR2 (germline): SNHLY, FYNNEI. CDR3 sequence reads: CASSETLGGLSGYTF. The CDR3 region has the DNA TGTGCCAGCAGTGAAACGTTGGGGGGCTTAAGTGGCTACACCTTC. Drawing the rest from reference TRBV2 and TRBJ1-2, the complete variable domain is EPEVTQTPSHQVTQMGQEVILRCVPISNHLYFYWYRQILGQKVEFLVSFYNNEISEKSEIFDDQFSVERPDGSNFTLKIRSTKLEDSAMYFCASSETLGGLSGYTFGSGTRLTVV.

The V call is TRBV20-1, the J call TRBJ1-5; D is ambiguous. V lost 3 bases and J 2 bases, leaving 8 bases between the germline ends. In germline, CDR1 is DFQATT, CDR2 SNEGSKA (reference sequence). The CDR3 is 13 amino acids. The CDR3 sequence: CSASRQGNQPQHF. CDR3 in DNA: TGCAGTGCTAGTAGGCAGGGCAATCAGCCCCAGCATTTT.

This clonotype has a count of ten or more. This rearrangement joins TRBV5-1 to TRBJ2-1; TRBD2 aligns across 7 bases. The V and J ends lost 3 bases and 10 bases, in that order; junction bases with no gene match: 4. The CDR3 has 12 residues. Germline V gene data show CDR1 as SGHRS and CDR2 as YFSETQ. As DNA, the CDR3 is TGCGCCAGCAGCTGGGAGGGCAGAGAGCAGTTCTTC. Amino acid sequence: CASSWEGREQFF.

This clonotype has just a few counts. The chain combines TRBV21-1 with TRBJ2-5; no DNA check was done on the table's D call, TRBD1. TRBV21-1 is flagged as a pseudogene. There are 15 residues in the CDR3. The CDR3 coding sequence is TGTGCCAGCAAAGAGGCGGGCAGGGAGGTTGAGACCCAGTACTTC. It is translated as CASKEAGREVETQYF.

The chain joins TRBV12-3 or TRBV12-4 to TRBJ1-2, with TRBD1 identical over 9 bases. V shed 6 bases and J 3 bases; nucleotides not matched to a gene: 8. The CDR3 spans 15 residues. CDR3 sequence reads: CASSLPGQGHYGYTF. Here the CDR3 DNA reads TGTGCCAGCAGCCTTCCGGGACAGGGCCACTATGGCTACACCTTC.

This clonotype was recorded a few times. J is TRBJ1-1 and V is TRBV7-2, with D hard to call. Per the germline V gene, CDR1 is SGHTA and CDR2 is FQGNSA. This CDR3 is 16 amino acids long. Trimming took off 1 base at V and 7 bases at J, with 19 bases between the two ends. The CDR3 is CASSLGYSSLHFEAFF. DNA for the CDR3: TGTGCCAGCAGCTTAGGGTATTCCAGCCTACATTTTGAAGCTTTCTTT.

CDR3 residues: CASSYSGDGNTIYF. The CDR3, as DNA: TGTGCCAGCAGTTACTCTGGGGATGGAAACACCATATATTTT. The V gene is TRBV6-5, the J gene TRBJ1-3; no definite D call. This CDR3 is 14 amino acids long. Looked up from germline, CDR1 is MNHEY and CDR2 is SVGAGI. With 0 bases removed from V and 3 bases from J, the gap between germline ends came to 6 bases.

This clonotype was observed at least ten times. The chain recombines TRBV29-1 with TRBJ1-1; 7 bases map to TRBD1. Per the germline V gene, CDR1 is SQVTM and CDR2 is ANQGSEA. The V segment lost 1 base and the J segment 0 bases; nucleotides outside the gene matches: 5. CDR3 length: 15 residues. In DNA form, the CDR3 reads TGCAGCGTTGAAGCCCAGGGACAGTTGAACACTGAAGCTTTCTTT. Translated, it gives CSVEAQGQLNTEAFF.

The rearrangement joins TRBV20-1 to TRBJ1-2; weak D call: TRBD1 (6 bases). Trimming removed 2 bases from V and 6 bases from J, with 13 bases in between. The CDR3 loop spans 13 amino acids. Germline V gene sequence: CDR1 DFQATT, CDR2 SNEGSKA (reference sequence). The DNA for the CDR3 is TGCAGTGCTAGAAAAACAACAGGGAATGGCTACACCTTC. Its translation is CSARKTTGNGYTF.

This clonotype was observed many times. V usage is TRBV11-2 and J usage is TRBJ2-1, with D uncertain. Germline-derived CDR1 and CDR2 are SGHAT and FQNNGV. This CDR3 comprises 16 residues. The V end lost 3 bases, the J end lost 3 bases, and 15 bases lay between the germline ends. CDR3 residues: CASSFGLGRNYNEQFF. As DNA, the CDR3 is TGTGCCAGCAGCTTCGGGCTAGGGCGTAACTACAATGAGCAGTTCTTC.

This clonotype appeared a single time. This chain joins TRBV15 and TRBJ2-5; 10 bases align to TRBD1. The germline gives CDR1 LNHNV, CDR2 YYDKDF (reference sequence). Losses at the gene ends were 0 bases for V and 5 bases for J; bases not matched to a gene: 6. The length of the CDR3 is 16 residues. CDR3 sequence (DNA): TGTGCCACCAGCAGAGATCCGACAGGGGGCGGGGAGACCCAGTACTTC. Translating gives CATSRDPTGGGETQYF.